A single sample gave rise to the 14 T cell receptor beta chains below, sequenced in a study of T cell responses to AZD1222 COVID-19 vaccine. The table came from immunoSEQ multiplex PCR; TCRdb's copy has only in-frame clones and leaves some out. Seen here are around 58,000 clones, around 92% observed once, and the top ten hold roughly 15%. The sample was peripheral blood, taken 28 days after the second AZD1222 dose. The receptors stem from an adult who received the AZD1222 COVID-19 vaccine.

The rearrangement links TRBV24-1 to TRBJ2-2; 7 positions match TRBD1. The CDR3 has 16 residues. The germline gives CDR1 KGHDR, CDR2 SFDVKD. The trim removed 3 bases at V and 5 bases at J, leaving 8 bases unmatched. The CDR3, as DNA: TGTGCCACCAGTGATAGACCGGGACAGCCAACCGGGGAGCTGTTTTTT. This encodes CATSDRPGQPTGELFF.

This chain joins TRBV4-2 and TRBJ2-6; 9 bases match TRBD1. Trimming cost V 4 bases and J 2 bases; bases outside gene matches: 15. The V gene's germline CDR1 is LGHNA and CDR2 YNFKEQ. This CDR3 contains 20 residues. This chain's CDR3 is CASSPRPAGQGNAGANVLTF. The CDR3 DNA is TGTGCCAGCAGCCCGAGGCCCGCGGGACAGGGTAATGCTGGGGCCAACGTCCTGACTTTC.

This sequence joins TRBV19 and TRBJ2-1; possibly TRBD2 for D (6 bases). Trimming removed 10 bases at V and 6 bases at J, with 19 bases between. This CDR3 spans 14 amino acids. From germline, CDR1 is LNHDA and CDR2 SQIVND (reference sequence). The CDR3 loop is CATAQPLGGNEQFF. CDR3 DNA: TGTGCCACCGCACAACCGCTGGGGGGCAATGAGCAGTTCTTC.

This chain uses TRBV7-9 with TRBJ1-1; D call uncertain. Germline values: CDR1 SEHNR, CDR2 FQNEAQ (reference sequence). This CDR3 has 13 residues. Trimming removed 5 bases at V and 4 bases at J, with 11 bases between. The CDR3 loop reads CASSPHLGTEAFF. The CDR3 coding sequence is TGTGCCAGCAGCCCGCATCTGGGCACTGAAGCTTTCTTT.

The genes are TRBV6-2 or TRBV6-3 and TRBJ2-7; possibly TRBD2 for D (6 bases). The CDR3 spans 11 residues. Trimming removed 5 bases at V and 10 bases at J, with 12 bases between. Germline-derived CDR1 and CDR2 are MNHEY and SVGEGT. CDR3 bases: TGTGCCAGCAGTCCCCGGGGGAGACAGTACTTC. The encoded protein is CASSPRGRQYF.

The chain has TRBV5-1 and TRBJ1-1; possibly TRBD1 for D (5 bases). The CDR3 totals 13 residues. The V gene's germline CDR1 is SGHRS and CDR2 YFSETQ. The V and J ends lost 0 bases and 7 bases respectively, with 10 bases between them. Here the CDR3 DNA reads TGCGCCAGCAGCTTGGAAGGAAGGGGTGAAGCTTTCTTT. Translating it yields CASSLEGRGEAFF.

The rearrangement links TRBV5-1 to TRBJ1-1; D uncertain. Germline CDR1 and CDR2: SGHRS and YFSETQ. Deletions cut 0 bases from V and 4 bases from J, with 10 bases between. The CDR3 length is 14 residues. The chain's CDR3 is CASSLAGESTEAFF. CDR3 coding DNA: TGCGCCAGCAGCTTGGCCGGGGAAAGCACTGAAGCTTTCTTT. The full variable domain, in which reference TRBV5-1 and TRBJ1-1 provide the parts outside the CDR3, is KAGVTQTPRYLIKTRGQQVTLSCSPISGHRSVSWYQQTPGQGLQFLFEYFSETQRNKGNFPGRFSGRQFSNSRSEMNVSTLELGDSALYLCASSLAGESTEAFFGQGTRLTVV.

The V call is TRBV5-1, the J call TRBJ1-3; D not resolved. V lost 0 bases, J lost 3 bases, and 10 bases lay in between. The V gene's germline CDR1 is SGHRS and CDR2 YFSETQ. CDR3 length: 15 amino acids. CDR3 residues: CASSLDGEIGNTIYF. The CDR3 DNA is TGCGCCAGCAGCTTGGATGGGGAAATTGGAAACACCATATATTTT.

The V gene is TRBV3-1 (or the pseudogene TRBV3-2), the J gene TRBJ1-3; possible D gene TRBD1, 5 bases. V was shortened by 1 base and J by 2 bases, with 12 bases between the two germline ends. Germline V gene data show CDR1 as LGHDT and CDR2 as YNNKEL (reference sequence). This CDR3 contains 16 residues. CDR3 coding DNA: TGTGCCAGCAGCCAAGGGGACCGGCTACCTGGAAACACCATATATTTT. It encodes CASSQGDRLPGNTIYF.

The rearrangement joins TRBV4-2 to TRBJ2-7; 11 nucleotides align to TRBD2. J lost 4 bases, V lost 0 bases, and 2 bases had no gene match. The germline CDR1 and CDR2 sequences are LGHNA and YNFKEQ. The length of the CDR3 is 15 residues. In nucleotides, the CDR3 is TGTGCCAGCAGCCAAGATGGGACTAGCGGATACGAGCAGTACTTC. Protein sequence: CASSQDGTSGYEQYF.

V gene TRBV28 combines with J gene TRBJ1-6; D remains ambiguous. This CDR3 has 14 amino acids. V was cut by 2 bases and J by 6 bases, with 8 bases left in between. Germline-derived CDR1 and CDR2 are MDHEN and SYDVKM. The CDR3 sequence: CASSLSLVNSPLHF. The CDR3 bases are TGTGCCAGCAGTTTAAGCCTCGTTAATTCACCCCTCCACTTT. Filled out from reference TRBV28 and TRBJ1-6, the complete variable domain reads DVKVTQSSRYLVKRTGEKVFLECVQDMDHENMFWYRQDPGLGLRLIYFSYDVKMKEKGDIPEGYSVSREKKERFSLILESASTNQTSMYLCASSLSLVNSPLHFGNGTRLTVT.

A single count supports this clone. This chain uses TRBV5-1 with TRBJ1-2; no definite D call. Trimming took 0 bases from V and 8 from J, leaving 20 bases between them. From germline, CDR1 is SGHRS and CDR2 YFSETQ. The length of the CDR3 is 16 residues. In DNA form, the CDR3 reads TGCGCCAGCAGCTTGGATTCGGCAGCCGCCGGACGGGGCTACACCTTC. Translation gives CASSLDSAAAGRGYTF.

The chain couples TRBV7-6 to TRBJ1-3; TRBD1 matches at 12 bases. The V gene end was trimmed by 3 bases and the J gene end by 9 bases; junction bases not matched to a gene: 9. The CDR3 extends over 16 amino acids. CDR1 SGHVS and CDR2 FNYEAQ come from the germline V gene. In nucleotides, the CDR3 is TGTGCCAGCAGCTTTCCTAAGGGACAGGGGGCGATCACCATATATTTT. This encodes CASSFPKGQGAITIYF.

This chain links TRBV12-3 or TRBV12-4 with TRBJ2-7; 9 nucleotides match TRBD1. V lost 5 bases, J lost 4 bases, and 3 bases stayed unmatched. The CDR3 extends over 13 amino acids. The CDR3 loop reads CASSKGTGYEQYF. DNA of the CDR3: TGTGCCAGCAGTAAAGGGACAGGGTACGAGCAGTACTTC.